Sequencing of this T cell receptor (beta chain) was carried out in a study of cytomegalovirus exposure and HLA in healthy donors. Overall study findings and caveats: In vitro checks showed that a few CMV-associated chains really do target CMV antigens. Across donors, presence/absence analyses took sequencing depth to be roughly uniform.

Concerning this clone: Its antigen is not identified.

The PCR was carried out with 60 Vbeta primers and 13 Jbeta primers. TCRdb's copy holds only in-frame clones and misses some; the assay was immunoSEQ multiplex PCR. Of roughly 100,000 clones listed, around 80% are singletons. From germline, CDR1 is SEHNR and CDR2 FQNEAQ (reference sequence). CDR3 length: 16 amino acids. V was shortened by 4 bases and J by 5 bases, with 20 bases between the two germline ends. Sequencing was performed on PBMCs. This TCR came from a female donor in good health and CMV-seropositive. The chain combines TRBV7-9 with TRBJ2-5; a possible D gene is TRBD2 (6 bases). In DNA form, the CDR3 reads TGTGCCAGCAGCTCTCTCCCAGGGTGGAGGGTTGAGACCCAGTACTTC. As protein: CASSSLPGWRVETQYF.